The 10 T cell receptor beta chains presented below share a single source sample, sequenced in a study of T-cell reconstitution after alpha-beta-depleted transplantation in children. The TCRbeta library incorporated unique molecular identifiers. Via MiXCR, TCRdb re-called the PCR reads, giving one row per CDR3 protein. The profile shows approximately 110,000 distinct CDR3 sequences, about a tenth of them singletons. This material consisted of PBMCs, taken before TCRalphabeta/CD19-depleted stem cell transplant. The receptors stem from a boy younger than 10 with acute lymphoblastic leukemia, due to receive a stem cell transplant.

The chain recombines TRBV14 with TRBJ2-7, with D unresolved. V was clipped by 2 bases and J by 5 bases, with 13 bases between them. Germline CDR1 and CDR2: SGHDN and FVKESK. This CDR3 is built from 14 residues. The CDR3 sequence: CASSQLAGFHEQYF. CDR3 DNA: TGTGCCAGCAGCCAACTGGCTGGTTTTCACGAGCAGTACTTC.

This clonotype was observed a handful of times. CDR3 DNA sequence: TGCAGCGTCCTCACAGGGGTGACTGAAGCTTTCTTT. Protein product: CSVLTGVTEAFF. The chain couples TRBV29-1 to TRBJ1-1; 7 positions agree with TRBD1. The trim removed 6 bases at V and 5 bases at J, leaving 6 bases unmatched. Germline V gene data show CDR1 as SQVTM and CDR2 as ANQGSEA. CDR3 length: 12 amino acids.

The V and J genes are TRBV20-1 and TRBJ1-5; the match to TRBD1 covers 12 bases. The V gene's germline CDR1 is DFQATT and CDR2 SNEGSKA (reference sequence). V dropped 1 base and J dropped 1; count of bases not matched to a gene: 8. The CDR3 consists of 18 residues. CDR3 protein: CSARGGTGGAGSNQPQHF. The CDR3 DNA is TGCAGTGCTAGAGGGGGGACAGGGGGCGCGGGGAGCAATCAGCCCCAGCATTTT.

The chain uses TRBV5-1 and TRBJ2-1, with 7 bases identical to TRBD2. The CDR3 consists of 18 residues. Germline lookup yields CDR1 SGHRS and CDR2 YFSETQ. With 2 bases clipped from V and 1 base from J, the junction kept 12 bases outside the gene matches. In DNA, the CDR3 is TGCGCCAGCAGCTTATTGGGGGGAGCGGGATATTCCTACAATGAGCAGTTCTTC. Translation: CASSLLGGAGYSYNEQFF. Drawing the rest from reference TRBV5-1 and TRBJ2-1, the complete variable domain is KAGVTQTPRYLIKTRGQQVTLSCSPISGHRSVSWYQQTPGQGLQFLFEYFSETQRNKGNFPGRFSGRQFSNSRSEMNVSTLELGDSALYLCASSLLGGAGYSYNEQFFGPGTRLTVL.

This clonotype was counted a few times. This chain links TRBV5-1 with TRBJ1-2; 7 bases match TRBD1. V lost 0 bases to trimming and J lost 10 bases; unmatched junction nucleotides: 6. The CDR3 extends over 13 amino acids. Germline V gene sequence: CDR1 SGHRS, CDR2 YFSETQ. The CDR3 region is CASSLEGGTDYTF. Here the CDR3 DNA reads TGCGCCAGCAGCTTGGAAGGGGGCACGGACTACACCTTC.

The rearrangement links TRBV2 to TRBJ2-1; D may match TRBD1 or TRBD2 (5 bases each). V was trimmed by 2 bases and J by 3 bases, leaving 11 bases between them. The CDR3 loop spans 15 amino acids. The germline V gene encodes CDR1 SNHLY and CDR2 FYNNEI. The CDR3 nucleotides are TGTGCCAGCAGTGAAATCGGGACGGACTACAATGAGCAGTTCTTC. Amino acids: CASSEIGTDYNEQFF.

This clonotype was observed at least ten times. The CDR3 here is CASSPGQLGQETQYF. DNA of the CDR3: TGTGCCAGCAGCCCCGGACAGCTCGGCCAAGAGACCCAGTACTTC. The chain carries TRBV7-6 and TRBJ2-5, with D perhaps TRBD1 (6 bases). This CDR3 is 15 amino acids long. V dropped 5 bases and J dropped 1 base, with 14 bases sitting between them. CDR1 and CDR2 (germline): SGHVS, FNYEAQ.

This clonotype is termed medium-sized (0.01 to 0.1%). The chain carries TRBV5-1 and TRBJ1-1; D is perhaps TRBD1 (5 bases). CDR3 length: 15 residues. CDR1 and CDR2 (germline): SGHRS, YFSETQ. Deletions cut 4 bases from V and 0 bases from J, with 13 bases between. The chain's CDR3 is CASSPWGGMNTEAFF. The CDR3 nucleotides read TGCGCCAGCAGCCCCTGGGGGGGAATGAACACTGAAGCTTTCTTT.

The gene calls are TRBV18 and TRBJ2-6; D unresolved. The CDR3 consists of 14 residues. V lost 2 bases, J lost 2 bases, and 4 bases lay in between. Germline V gives CDR1 KGHSH, CDR2 LQKENI. CDR3 bases: TGTGCCAGCTCACCATTGGCTGGGGCCAACGTCCTGACTTTC. Its protein product is CASSPLAGANVLTF.

This clonotype was seen only a few times. The V call is TRBV7-8, the J call TRBJ2-3; D remains unclear. The germline CDR1 and CDR2 sequences are SGHVS and FQNEAQ. V was pared by 0 bases and J by 3 bases, with 10 bases between. This CDR3 spans 15 amino acids. CDR3 amino acids: CASSLAEFATDTQYF. DNA for the CDR3: TGTGCCAGCAGCTTAGCGGAGTTTGCGACAGATACGCAGTATTTT.